Listed here are 13 T cell receptor beta chains from one sample, sequenced in a study of OX40 agonist ivuxolimab in advanced cancers. Method: immunoSEQ multiplex PCR; TCRdb's copy keeps in-frame clones and lacks some. The sample holds roughly 45,000 clones, 85% seen once. Here the sequenced sample was CD4+ or CD8+ T cells sorted from blood, taken in a trial of the OX40 agonist ivuxolimab. The receptors derive from an adult with an advanced solid tumor such as melanoma, head and neck, liver or kidney cancer.

The chain employs TRBV2 and TRBJ2-7, with TRBD1 matching over 11 bases. In germline, CDR1 is SNHLY, CDR2 FYNNEI. The length of the CDR3 is 13 residues. The V and J ends lost 7 bases and 7 bases, in that order; junction bases with no gene match: 6. The CDR3 DNA reads as TGTGCCAGCAACGGACAGGGGGCGAGTGAGCAGTACTTC. Its protein product is CASNGQGASEQYF.

This sequence joins TRBV4-1 and TRBJ2-2; 8 positions agree with TRBD2. The CDR3 has 16 amino acids. Germline assignment: CDR1 MGHRA and CDR2 YSYEKL. Trimming removed 0 bases from V and 6 bases from J; junction bases left unmatched: 6. CDR3 loop: CASSQENLAGSGELFF. Written as DNA, the CDR3 is TGCGCCAGCAGCCAAGAGAATCTAGCGGGTTCCGGGGAGCTGTTTTTT.

J is TRBJ1-1 and V is TRBV6-1; tentative D call: TRBD1 (6 bases). There are 13 residues in the CDR3. CDR1 MNHNS and CDR2 SASEGT come from the germline V gene. The V gene lost 5 bases and the J gene lost 4 bases, with 11 bases spanning the gap. CDR3 in amino acids: CASSYRGVTEAFF. As DNA, the CDR3 is TGTGCCAGCAGTTATAGGGGGGTCACTGAAGCTTTCTTT.

This chain's CDR3 is CASSQVAGPPQDTQYF. CDR3 DNA sequence: TGCGCCAGCAGCCAAGTCGCCGGTCCCCCACAGGATACGCAGTATTTT. The chain links TRBV4-1 to TRBJ2-3; unclear D gene. CDR1 and CDR2 (germline): MGHRA, YSYEKL. CDR3 length equals 16 residues. V lost 1 base, J lost 6 bases, and 17 bases lay in between.

V and J are TRBV9 and TRBJ2-3; 7 bases are a match to TRBD2. CDR1 SGDLS and CDR2 YYNGEE come from the germline V gene. V gave up 2 bases and J gave up 2 bases; unmatched junction bases: 5. This CDR3 region has 15 residues. DNA of the CDR3: TGTGCCAGCAGCGTCGGTCTAGCGGTCACAGATACGCAGTATTTT. Its protein product is CASSVGLAVTDTQYF. Combining the CDR3 with reference TRBV9 and TRBJ2-3 gives the whole variable domain DSGVTQTPKHLITATGQRVTLRCSPRSGDLSVYWYQQSLDQGLQFLIQYYNGEERAKGNILERFSAQQFPDLHSELNLSSLELGDSALYFCASSVGLAVTDTQYFGPGTRLTVL.

This chain links TRBV13 with TRBJ2-2; 11 bases fit TRBD2. The CDR3 length is 16 residues. Germline V lookup: CDR1 PRHDT, CDR2 FYEKMQ (reference sequence). V lost 5 bases to trimming and J lost 5 bases; unmatched junction nucleotides: 7. The chain's CDR3 is CASSPTSGGGTGELFF. CDR3 DNA: TGTGCCAGCAGCCCCACTAGCGGGGGAGGGACCGGGGAGCTGTTTTTT.

The chain links TRBV6-6 to TRBJ1-1; 7 positions match TRBD1. This CDR3 has 13 residues. Looked up from germline, CDR1 is MNHNY and CDR2 is SVGAGI (reference sequence). Trimming took 6 bases from V and 5 from J; bases not matched to a gene: 6. The CDR3, as DNA: TGTGCCAGCAGCGACCAGGGGGGGACTGAAGCTTTCTTT. This gives the protein CASSDQGGTEAFF.

V usage is TRBV29-1 and J usage is TRBJ2-5, with TRBD2 as a possible D gene (5 bases). Trimming left V 0 bases short and J 3 bases short, with 11 bases between. Germline V gene data show CDR1 as SQVTM and CDR2 as ANQGSEA. This CDR3 comprises 14 residues. The CDR3, as DNA: TGCAGCGTTGAAGAGGTGGGGAGTGAAGAGACCCAGTACTTC. Translating gives CSVEEVGSEETQYF.

The chain uses TRBV4-1 and TRBJ1-2; D call uncertain. Germline loops: CDR1 MGHRA, CDR2 YSYEKL. Trimming removed 6 bases from V and 8 bases from J, with 16 bases in between. This CDR3 contains 13 residues. CDR3 coding DNA: TGCGCCAGCAGTCCCGCGCGGGGTTCAGGCTACACCTTC. Residues: CASSPARGSGYTF.

This rearrangement joins TRBV28 to TRBJ1-1; 10 bases line up with TRBD1. This CDR3 comprises 18 residues. Trimming cost V 0 bases and J 1 base; bases outside gene matches: 8. CDR1 and CDR2 (germline): MDHEN, SYDVKM. The CDR3 protein is CASSLWPGQGTSNTEAFF. The DNA of the CDR3 is TGTGCCAGCAGTTTATGGCCGGGACAGGGGACCTCGAACACTGAAGCTTTCTTT. Supplemented by reference TRBV28 and TRBJ1-1, the full variable domain reads DVKVTQSSRYLVKRTGEKVFLECVQDMDHENMFWYRQDPGLGLRLIYFSYDVKMKEKGDIPEGYSVSREKKERFSLILESASTNQTSMYLCASSLWPGQGTSNTEAFFGQGTRLTVV.

This chain connects TRBV25-1 to TRBJ2-6; weak D call: TRBD1 (5 bases). Trimming left V 6 bases short and J 0 bases short, with 6 bases between. The germline CDR1 and CDR2 sequences are MGHDK and SYGVNS. This CDR3 spans 14 amino acids. The CDR3 DNA reads TGTGCCAGCAGCACAGGCTCTGGGGCCAACGTCCTGACTTTC. Amino acids: CASSTGSGANVLTF.

V is TRBV11-2 and J is TRBJ2-7; no clear D gene. The V gene lost 6 bases and the J gene lost 3 bases, with 18 bases spanning the gap. Germline-derived CDR1 and CDR2 are SGHAT and FQNNGV. The CDR3 runs to 15 residues. The DNA for the CDR3 is TGTGCCAGCAGATCCGATGGGCAGCCTTACTACGAGCAGTACTTC. The encoded protein is CASRSDGQPYYEQYF.

The chain is built from TRBV15 and TRBJ1-2; D gene uncertain. Trimming took off 0 bases at V and 6 bases at J, with 20 bases between the two ends. Germline V lookup: CDR1 LNHNV, CDR2 YYDKDF (reference sequence). The CDR3 covers 17 residues. The CDR3 sequence: CATSRDLVVERLDGYTF. The DNA for the CDR3 is TGTGCCACCAGCAGAGATCTAGTAGTGGAGCGGCTTGATGGCTACACCTTC.